This T cell receptor (beta chain) was captured in a study of T cells in Graves' hyperthyroidism and ophthalmopathy. About the study: Before treatment of any kind, peripheral blood was taken at initial diagnosis. Study results and caveats: The model predicted ophthalmopathy a median around 6 months before onset.

Under 3 months was the duration of disease in ophthalmopathy patients, who also had a Clinical Activity Score of at least 3 and a NOSPECS grade of at least 4. Isolation of PBMCs was performed on around 9.8 ml fresh peripheral blood. Trimming removed 0 bases from V and 2 bases from J; junction bases left unmatched: 11. This CDR3 has 17 residues. Germline assignment: CDR1 DFQATT and CDR2 SNEGSKA (reference sequence). In its sample, this clonotype was seen a few times. Antigen: not known. It was RNA transcripts that yielded the amplified TCR beta CDR3 regions. TCR CDR3 underwent first-round RT-PCR with the HTBI primer set. Using its own MiXCR run on the multiplex PCR reads, TCRdb lists one record per CDR3 protein. The sample lists some 580,000 distinct CDR3 sequences, around 16% occurring once.

The chain employs TRBV20-1 and TRBJ2-3; TRBD2 aligns across 7 bases. The sequencing sample was made of blood. The receptor was derived from a woman in her thirties or forties with Graves' ophthalmopathy. CDR3 protein: CSARDLSTSAVTDTQYF. CDR3 bases: TGCAGTGCTAGAGATCTCTCCACTAGCGCAGTCACAGATACGCAGTATTTT.